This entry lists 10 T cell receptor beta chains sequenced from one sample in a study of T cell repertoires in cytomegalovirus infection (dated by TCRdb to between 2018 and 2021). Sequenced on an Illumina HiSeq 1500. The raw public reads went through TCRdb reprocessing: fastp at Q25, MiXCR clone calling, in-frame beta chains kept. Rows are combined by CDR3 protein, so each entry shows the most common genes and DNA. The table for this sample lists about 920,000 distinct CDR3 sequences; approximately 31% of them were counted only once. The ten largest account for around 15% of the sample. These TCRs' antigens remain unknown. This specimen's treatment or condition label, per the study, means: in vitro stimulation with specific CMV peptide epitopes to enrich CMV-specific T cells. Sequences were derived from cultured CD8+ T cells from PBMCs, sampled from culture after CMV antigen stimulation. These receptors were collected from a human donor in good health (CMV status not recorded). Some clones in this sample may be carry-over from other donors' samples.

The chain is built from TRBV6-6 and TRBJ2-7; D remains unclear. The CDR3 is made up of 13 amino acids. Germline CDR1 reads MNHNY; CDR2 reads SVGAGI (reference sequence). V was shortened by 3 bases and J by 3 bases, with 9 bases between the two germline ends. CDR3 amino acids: CASSYAQFYEQYF. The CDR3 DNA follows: TGTGCCAGCAGTTATGCACAGTTCTACGAGCAGTACTTC.

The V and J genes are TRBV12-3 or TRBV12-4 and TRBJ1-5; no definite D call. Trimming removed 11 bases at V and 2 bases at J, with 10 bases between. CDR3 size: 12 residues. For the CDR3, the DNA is TGTGCCGACGGGGTCCGCAATCAGCCCCAGCATTTT. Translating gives CADGVRNQPQHF.

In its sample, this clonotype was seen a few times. The CDR3 DNA is TGTGCCAGCAGCTTGGGGGGGCGCGATCAGCCCCAGCATTTT. Amino acids: CASSLGGRDQPQHF. The chain recombines TRBV7-6 with TRBJ1-5; perhaps TRBD1 as D (6 bases). CDR3 length equals 14 residues. V was shortened by 3 bases and J by 5 bases, with 11 bases between the two germline ends. Germline values: CDR1 SGHVS, CDR2 FNYEAQ.

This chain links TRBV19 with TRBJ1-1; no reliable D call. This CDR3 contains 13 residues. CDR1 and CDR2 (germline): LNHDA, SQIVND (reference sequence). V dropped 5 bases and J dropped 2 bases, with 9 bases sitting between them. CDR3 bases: TGTGCCAGTAGTGCGGGATCAAACACTGAAGCTTTCTTT. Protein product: CASSAGSNTEAFF. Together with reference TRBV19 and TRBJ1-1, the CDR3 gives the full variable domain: DGGITQSPKYLFRKEGQNVTLSCEQNLNHDAMYWYRQDPGQGLRLIYYSQIVNDFQKGDIAEGYSVSREKKESFPLTVTSAQKNPTAFYLCASSAGSNTEAFFGQGTRLTVV.

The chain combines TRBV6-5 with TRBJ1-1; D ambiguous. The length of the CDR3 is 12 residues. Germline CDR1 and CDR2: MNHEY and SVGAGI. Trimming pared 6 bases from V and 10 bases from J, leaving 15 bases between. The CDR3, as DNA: TGTGCCAGCAGCCATGGCCCACACGGAGCTTTCTTT. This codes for CASSHGPHGAFF.

This CDR3 reads CASSFKPGEASGGDTDTQYF. The CDR3 nucleotides are TGTGCCAGCAGTTTCAAACCGGGAGAGGCTAGCGGGGGGGACACAGATACGCAGTATTTT. The chain links TRBV28 to TRBJ2-3; TRBD2 matches 12 bases. Unmatched junction bases numbered 15, after V lost 3 bases and J lost 2 bases. The germline CDR1 and CDR2 sequences are MDHEN and SYDVKM. The CDR3 has 20 amino acids.

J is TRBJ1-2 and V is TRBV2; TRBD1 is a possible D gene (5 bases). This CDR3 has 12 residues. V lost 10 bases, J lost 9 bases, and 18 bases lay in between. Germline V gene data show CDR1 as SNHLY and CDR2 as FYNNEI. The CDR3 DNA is TGTGCCATTGGGGACGGTCGAGTAAGCTACACCTTC. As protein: CAIGDGRVSYTF.

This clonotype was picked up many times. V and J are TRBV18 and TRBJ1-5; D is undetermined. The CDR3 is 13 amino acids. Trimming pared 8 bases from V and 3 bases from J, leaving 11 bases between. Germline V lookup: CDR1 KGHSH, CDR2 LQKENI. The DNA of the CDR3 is TGTGCCAGCAGCCCCGGAGTCAATCAGCCCCAGCATTTT. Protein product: CASSPGVNQPQHF. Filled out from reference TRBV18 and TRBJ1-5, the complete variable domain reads NAGVMQNPRHLVRRRGQEARLRCSPMKGHSHVYWYRQLPEEGLKFMVYLQKENIIDESGMPKERFSAEFPKEGPSILRIQQVVRGDSAAYFCASSPGVNQPQHFGDGTRLSIL.

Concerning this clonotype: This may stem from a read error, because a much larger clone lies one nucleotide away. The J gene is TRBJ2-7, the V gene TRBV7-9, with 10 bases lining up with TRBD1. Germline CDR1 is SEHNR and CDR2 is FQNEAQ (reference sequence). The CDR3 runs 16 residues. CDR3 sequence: CDSSPRDRGFSYEQYF. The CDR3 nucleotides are TGTGACAGCAGCCCAAGGGACAGGGGTTTCTCCTACGAGCAGTACTTC.

In DNA form, the CDR3 reads TGTGCCAGCACCGGGACTAGCGGGGCGGAGACCCAGTACTTC. Its translation: CASTGTSGAETQYF. The chain carries TRBV12-3 or TRBV12-4 and TRBJ2-5; 13 nucleotides match TRBD2. V was pared by 7 bases and J by 5 bases, with 4 bases of the junction left unmatched. The CDR3 totals 14 residues.